This TCR beta chain was sequenced for a study of T-cell memory formation after mild COVID-19. Study findings and constraints: CD4+ contracting clones lay mainly in CM and EM, CD8+ ones in EMRA.

TCRdb redid the calling of the 5' RACE reads with MiXCR, one entry per CDR3 protein. The profile shows hundreds of thousands of distinct CDR3 sequences, 15% to 25% of them singletons. Concerning this clonotype itself: Its specificity is unknown.

This CDR3 has 15 amino acids. The germline CDR1 and CDR2 sequences are SGHRS and YFSETQ. The germline V and J ends were trimmed by 0 bases and 5 bases, with 13 bases remaining between them. The TCR comes from an adult woman who had mild COVID-19 (a few samples of this study predate the infection). Cell type and time point are not known. The material sequenced was PBMCs or a T cell subset sorted from them (not recorded which). This chain uses TRBV5-1 with TRBJ2-3; tentative D call: TRBD1 (6 bases). CDR3 sequence: CASSLERQGGDTQYF. The CDR3 region has the DNA TGCGCCAGCAGCTTGGAGAGACAAGGGGGAGATACGCAGTATTTT. Combining the CDR3 with reference TRBV5-1 and TRBJ2-3 gives the whole variable domain KAGVTQTPRYLIKTRGQQVTLSCSPISGHRSVSWYQQTPGQGLQFLFEYFSETQRNKGNFPGRFSGRQFSNSRSEMNVSTLELGDSALYLCASSLERQGGDTQYFGPGTRLTVL.